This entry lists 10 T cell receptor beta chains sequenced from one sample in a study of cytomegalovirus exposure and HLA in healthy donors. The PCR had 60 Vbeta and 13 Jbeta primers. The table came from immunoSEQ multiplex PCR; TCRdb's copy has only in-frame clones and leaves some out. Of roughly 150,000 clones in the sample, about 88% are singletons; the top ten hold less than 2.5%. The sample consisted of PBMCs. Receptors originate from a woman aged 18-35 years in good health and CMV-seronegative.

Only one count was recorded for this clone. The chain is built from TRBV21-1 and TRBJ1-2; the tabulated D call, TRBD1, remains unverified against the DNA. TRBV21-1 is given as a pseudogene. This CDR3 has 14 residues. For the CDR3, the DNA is TGTGCCAGCAGCGCCCGGGTGGGGCTCTATGGCTACACCTTC. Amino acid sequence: CASSARVGLYGYTF.

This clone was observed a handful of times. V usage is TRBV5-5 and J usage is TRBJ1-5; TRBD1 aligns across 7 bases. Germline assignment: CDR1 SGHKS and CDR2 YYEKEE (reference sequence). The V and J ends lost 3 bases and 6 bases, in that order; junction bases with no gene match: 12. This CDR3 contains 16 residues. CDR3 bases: TGTGCCAGCAGCTCGACCGGGACAGCCACATTTCAGCCCCAGCATTTT. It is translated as CASSSTGTATFQPQHF.

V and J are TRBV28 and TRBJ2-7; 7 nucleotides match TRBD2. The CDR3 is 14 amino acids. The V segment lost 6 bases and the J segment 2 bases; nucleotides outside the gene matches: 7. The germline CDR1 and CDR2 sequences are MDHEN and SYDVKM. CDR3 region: CASSPTSVAYEQYF. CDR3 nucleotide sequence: TGTGCCAGCAGCCCTACTAGCGTCGCCTACGAGCAGTACTTC.

For the CDR3, the DNA is TGTGCCTGGAGTGTTCAAGGCGGGGGCTACACCTTC. Amino acids: CAWSVQGGGYTF. This rearrangement joins TRBV30 to TRBJ1-2; D gene uncertain. The CDR3 is 12 residues long. Trimming took 0 bases from V and 8 from J, leaving 10 bases between them. Looked up from germline, CDR1 is GTSNPN and CDR2 is SVGIG (reference sequence).

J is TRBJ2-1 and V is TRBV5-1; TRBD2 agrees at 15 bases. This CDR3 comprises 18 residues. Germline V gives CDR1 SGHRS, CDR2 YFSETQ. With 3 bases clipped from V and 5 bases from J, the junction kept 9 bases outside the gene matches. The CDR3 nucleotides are TGCGCCAGCAGCTCACAGGGACTAGCGGGAGGTATCCACAATGAGCAGTTCTTC. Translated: CASSSQGLAGGIHNEQFF.

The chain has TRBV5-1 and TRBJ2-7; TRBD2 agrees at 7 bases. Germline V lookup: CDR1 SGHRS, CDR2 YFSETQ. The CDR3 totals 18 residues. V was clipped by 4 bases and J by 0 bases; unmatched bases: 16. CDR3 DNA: TGCGCCAGCAGCCCGCAGGGACGGACTAGGGTGGACTCCTACGAGCAGTACTTC. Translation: CASSPQGRTRVDSYEQYF.

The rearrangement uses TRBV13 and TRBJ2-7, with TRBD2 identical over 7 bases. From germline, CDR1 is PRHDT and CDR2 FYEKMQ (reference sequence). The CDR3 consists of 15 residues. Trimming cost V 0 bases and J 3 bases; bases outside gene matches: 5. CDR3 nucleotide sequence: TGTGCCAGCAGCTTAGGAGGGGCGGGGGTCTACGAGCAGTACTTC. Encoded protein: CASSLGGAGVYEQYF.

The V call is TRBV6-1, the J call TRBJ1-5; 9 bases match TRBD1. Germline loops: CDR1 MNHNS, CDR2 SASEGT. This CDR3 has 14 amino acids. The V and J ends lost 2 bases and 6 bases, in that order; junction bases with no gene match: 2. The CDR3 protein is CASSETGGFQPQHF. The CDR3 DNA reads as TGTGCCAGCAGTGAAACAGGGGGCTTTCAGCCCCAGCATTTT.

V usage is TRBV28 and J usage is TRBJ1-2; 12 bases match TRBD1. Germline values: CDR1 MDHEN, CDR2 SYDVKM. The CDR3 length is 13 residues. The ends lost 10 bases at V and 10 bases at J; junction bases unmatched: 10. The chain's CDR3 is CATNWGDRGLYTF. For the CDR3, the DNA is TGTGCCACCAATTGGGGGGACAGGGGGCTCTACACCTTC.

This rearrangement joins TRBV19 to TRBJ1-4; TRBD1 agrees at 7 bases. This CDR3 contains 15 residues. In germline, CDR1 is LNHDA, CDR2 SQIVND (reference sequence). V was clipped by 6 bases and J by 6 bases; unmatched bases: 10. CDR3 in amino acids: CASRRNRGGDEKLFF. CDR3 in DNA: TGTGCCAGTAGACGAAACAGGGGTGGCGATGAAAAACTGTTTTTT.